The clone carrying this TCR beta chain was seen just once. Only in-frame clones appear in the TCRdb table, and some are missing; sequencing was by immunoSEQ multiplex PCR. This sample carries some 84,000 clones, roughly 88% of them seen once, and the ten largest clones take 12%. The sample comes from a study of T cell responses to AZD1222 COVID-19 vaccine. This CDR3 has 17 amino acids. From germline, CDR1 is LGHNA and CDR2 YSLEER. The germline V and J ends were trimmed by 1 base and 2 bases, with 16 bases remaining between them. The source was peripheral blood, collected 28 days after the second AZD1222 dose. This chain joins TRBV4-3 and TRBJ2-3; D is uncertain. This TCR was recovered from an adult who received the AZD1222 COVID-19 vaccine. CDR3 region: CASSQGVGVRTTDTQYF. The CDR3 nucleotides read TGCGCCAGCAGCCAAGGCGTCGGTGTCAGAACCACAGATACGCAGTATTTT.